Listed below are T cell receptor beta chains from one sample, sequenced in a study of neurological immune-mediated disorders. Each CDR3 protein gets one entry after TCRdb re-called the 5' RACE reads with MiXCR. The sample carries approximately 80,000 distinct CDR3 sequences, 4.3% recorded once. Sequenced: PBMCs. These receptors originate from a woman aged 55-69 years with multiple sclerosis. Each CDR3 is given with its conserved first and last residue. A D gene is named only where the DNA matches it firmly. Some rows mark clone size as missing; the rest say once, few, many or name a class of expanded clone.

d_call	v_call	cdr3_length	j_call	clone_size	cdr3_nt	cdr3_aa
-	TRBV5-1	16	TRBJ2-7	many	TGCGCCAGCAGCCTAGAAATTAGCATTCCCACCTACGAGCAGTACTTC	CASSLEISIPTYEQYF
TRBD1	TRBV9	16	TRBJ2-2	many	TGTGCCAGCAGCGTAGTACCGCAGGGGGAGCACGGGGAGCTGTTTTTT	CASSVVPQGEHGELFF
-	TRBV5-1	16	TRBJ2-2	few	TGCGCCAGCAGCCCCCCGTTGATGTCAGGGTCCGGGGAGCTGTTTTTT	CASSPPLMSGSGELFF
-	TRBV20-1	12	TRBJ2-2	medium-sized	TGCAGTGCTAAGGGGAGAGCCGGGGAGCTGTTTTTT	CSAKGRAGELFF
-	TRBV7-6	14	TRBJ1-1	few	TGTGCCAGCAGCCGGACACAGCTAAACACTGAAGCTTTCTTT	CASSRTQLNTEAFF
-	TRBV3-1	12	TRBJ2-7	many	TGTGCCAGCAGCCGAGTCTCCTACGAGCAGTACTTC	CASSRVSYEQYF
-	TRBV20-1	12	TRBJ1-1	many	TGCAGTGCTAGAGTAGGGGACACTGAAGCTTTCTTT	CSARVGDTEAFF
-	TRBV3-1	15	TRBJ1-1	few	TGTGCCAGCAGCCAACTAGCGGGGTCGGACACTGAAGCTTTCTTT	CASSQLAGSDTEAFF
TRBD1	TRBV20-1	14	TRBJ1-6	many	TGCAGTGCTAGAGGGACAGGGTTTGATTCACCCCTCCACTTT	CSARGTGFDSPLHF
TRBD1	TRBV5-1	15	TRBJ2-1	many	TGCGCCAGCAGCTTAACGGGACAGCGGTACAATGAGCAGTTCTTC	CASSLTGQRYNEQFF
TRBD2	TRBV7-6	16	TRBJ2-3	-	TGTGCCAGCAGACTGACCGGGACTAGCTATTCAGATACGCAGTATTTT	CASRLTGTSYSDTQYF
-	TRBV5-1	16	TRBJ1-1	many	TGCGCCAGCAGCTCGTTCGATGGGCGCGTGGGGACTGAAGCTTTCTTT	CASSSFDGRVGTEAFF
-	TRBV24-1	13	TRBJ2-5	many	TGTGCCACCGCCCGGGACGGACAAGAGACCCAGTACTTC	CATARDGQETQYF
TRBD2	TRBV5-1	20	TRBJ2-1	many	TGCGCCAGCAGCGCATACCCTGGAGGCGCGGGGCTAGCGGGGGACAATGAGCAGTTCTTC	CASSAYPGGAGLAGDNEQFF
-	TRBV4-1	14	TRBJ1-5	many	TGCGCCAGCAGCCAAGGCCAGGGAAATCAGCCCCAGCATTTT	CASSQGQGNQPQHF
-	TRBV19	14	TRBJ2-3	many	TGTGCCAGTAGTATAGGGGCGGGGACAGATACGCAGTATTTT	CASSIGAGTDTQYF
TRBD2	TRBV5-4	14	TRBJ2-5	many	TGTGCCAGCAGCTTGTCGGGGGGCCAAGAGACCCAGTACTTC	CASSLSGGQETQYF
-	TRBV7-2	14	TRBJ2-7	many	TGTGCCAGCCGAGTCCGGGGGCAGTCGTACGAGCAGTACTTC	CASRVRGQSYEQYF
-	TRBV6-5	16	TRBJ2-6	many	TGTGCCAGCAGGAGCCAGGGTACGGCCGGGGCCAACGTCCTGACTTTC	CASRSQGTAGANVLTF
-	TRBV6-6	11	TRBJ1-2	many	TGTGCCAGCAGTTACGGGGACGGCTACACCTTC	CASSYGDGYTF
-	TRBV7-9	11	TRBJ2-3	many	TGTGCCAGCAGCTTAGTGGGTCCGCAGTATTTT	CASSLVGPQYF
-	TRBV5-1	12	TRBJ2-7	many	TGCGCCAGCAGCTTTAACGCCTACGAGCAGTACTTC	CASSFNAYEQYF
-	TRBV20-1	14	TRBJ1-4	many	TGCAGTGCCCTTCCCGGGGGAACCAATGAAAAACTGTTTTTT	CSALPGGTNEKLFF
-	TRBV4-1	16	TRBJ2-3	many	TGCGCCAGCAGCCAAGATCGGACGGTGTACACAGATACGCAGTATTTT	CASSQDRTVYTDTQYF
-	TRBV18	14	TRBJ2-2	-	TGTGCCAGCTCACGTCAGGGGAACACCGGGGAGCTGTTTTTT	CASSRQGNTGELFF
-	TRBV5-5	15	TRBJ1-4	many	TGTGCCAGCAGCTTGGCCAGGGGCTGGGATGAAAAACTGTTTTTT	CASSLARGWDEKLFF
TRBD1	TRBV15	15	TRBJ1-4	many	TGTGCCACCACCTGGGGGGACAGGATTAATGAAAAACTGTTTTTT	CATTWGDRINEKLFF
TRBD1	TRBV9	15	TRBJ1-4	many	TGTGCCAGCAGCCGGACCGGGACAGGGGTTGAAAAACTGTTTTTT	CASSRTGTGVEKLFF
TRBD2	TRBV12-3/TRBV12-4	14	TRBJ2-7	many	TGTGCCAGCCGACTAGCGGGGGGGGCTGGGGAGCAGTACTTC	CASRLAGGAGEQYF
-	TRBV20-1	15	TRBJ1-3	many	TGCAGTGCTAGCCAGGACGGACGCCCTGGAAACACCATATATTTT	CSASQDGRPGNTIYF
-	TRBV7-6	14	TRBJ2-5	many	TGTGCCAGCAGCAGTTTTGGGGGCGGGGAGACCCAGTACTTC	CASSSFGGGETQYF
-	TRBV3-1	14	TRBJ2-7	many	TGTGCCAGCAGCCAAGATCATCGGGTTGGCGAGCAGTACTTC	CASSQDHRVGEQYF
-	TRBV24-1	14	TRBJ2-3	many	TGTGCCACCAGTGACTCCGCAGGGCTGGATACGCAGTATTTT	CATSDSAGLDTQYF
-	TRBV6-5	15	TRBJ2-7	many	TGTGCCAGCAGTTACTCGGGCCTTCCTTCCTACGAGCAGTACTTC	CASSYSGLPSYEQYF
-	TRBV5-1	13	TRBJ2-2	-	TGCGCCAGCAGGGAGAGGAGCACCGGGGAGATGTTTTTT	CASRERSTGEMFF
TRBD2	TRBV7-2	15	TRBJ2-3	many	TGTGCCAGCAGCAGACTAGCGCGGGGCCCAGATACGCAGTATTTT	CASSRLARGPDTQYF
TRBD2	TRBV30	14	TRBJ2-1	many	TGTGCCTGGAGTAGACTAGCGGTGTACAATGAGCAGTTCTTC	CAWSRLAVYNEQFF
TRBD1	TRBV18	12	TRBJ1-2	many	TGTGCCAGCTCACTCGGACAGGATGGCTACACCTTC	CASSLGQDGYTF
TRBD2	TRBV6-5	15	TRBJ2-2	many	TGTGCCAGCAGGGTAGCGGGGGGTGTCACCGGGGAGCTGTTTTTT	CASRVAGGVTGELFF
-	TRBV18	14	TRBJ1-1	few	TGTGCCAGCTCATCGCAGACGGAGAACACTGAAGCTTTCTTT	CASSSQTENTEAFF
-	TRBV3-1	15	TRBJ2-5	many	TGTGCCAGCAGCCCCAACAGGGCCCACCAAGAGACCCAGTACTTC	CASSPNRAHQETQYF
-	TRBV5-1	16	TRBJ2-7	many	TGCGCCAGCAGCTTGGCGGGACTCCCTTCCTCCTACGAGCAGTACTTC	CASSLAGLPSSYEQYF
TRBD1	TRBV11-2	17	TRBJ1-2	many	TGTGCCAGCAGCGCGACAGGGGGCTCAATGGGGAACTATGGCTACACCTTC	CASSATGGSMGNYGYTF